This TCR beta chain was retrieved from a study of T cell repertoires in cytomegalovirus infection (dated by TCRdb to about 2019). Regarding the complete study: Alongside well-studied HLA-B-restricted epitopes, the peptide stimulations were aimed at recently identified HLA-C-restricted CMV epitopes, whose presentation resists viral immunomodulation. Donor HLA type was relevant to the analysis, because carriage of CMV infection together with the matching HLA type was indicated by public TCR beta signatures. The investigation overall reported the following: Carriers of CMV infection plus the relevant HLA type were discriminated by the cumulative frequency of public TCR beta family members in the study cohort and in an independent roughly 400-donor cohort. The ex vivo response was dominated by HLA-C-restricted CMV-specific TCR beta clonotypes, and the single most frequent clonotype in two of eight donors was supplied by these HLA-C-restricted clonotypes.

TCRdb names Illumina HiSeq 1500 as the instrument used. Using fastp trimming at Q25 and MiXCR clonotype assembly, TCRdb reanalyzed the public sequencing data and kept in-frame beta chains. Each entry merges the rows of one CDR3 protein and shows their most common DNA and genes. The sample table contains about 700,000 distinct CDR3 sequences; only one count was recorded for around a third of them. The top ten constitute around a sixth of the sample. The CDR3 measures 13 amino acids from cysteine to phenylalanine. Only the CDR3 DNA stays, 39 bases, in frame from base 1. Cut back by 1 base and 4 bases, the V and J ends lie 8 bases apart. The germline V gene sets CDR1 to SGHTA and CDR2 to FQGNSA. Remarks on this clonotype: The target of this receptor is not known. No quality values exist for individual bases; no much larger clone is one base distant.

According to the study, the label for this sample's treatment or condition signals: in vitro stimulation with specific CMV peptide epitopes to enrich CMV-specific T cells. This clonotype was obtained from a human donor in good health (CMV status not recorded). Some clones in this sample may be carry-over from other donors' samples. Rearrangement joined TRBV7-2 to TRBJ2-7, with the identity of the D gene unclear. The source material was cultured PBMCs, sampled from culture after CMV antigen stimulation. The DNA is as follows: TGTGCCAGCAGCTTAGATGAACTATACGAGCAGTACTTC. The encoded protein is CASSLDELYEQYF.